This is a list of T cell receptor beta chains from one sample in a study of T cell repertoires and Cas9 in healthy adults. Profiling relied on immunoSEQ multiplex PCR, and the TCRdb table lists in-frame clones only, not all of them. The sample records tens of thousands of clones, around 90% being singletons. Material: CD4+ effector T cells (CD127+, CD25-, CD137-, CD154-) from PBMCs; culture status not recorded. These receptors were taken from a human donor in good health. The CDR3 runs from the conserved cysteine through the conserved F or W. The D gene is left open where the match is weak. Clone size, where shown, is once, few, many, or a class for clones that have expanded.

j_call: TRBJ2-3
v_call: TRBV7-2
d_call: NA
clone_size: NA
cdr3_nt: TGTGCCAGCAGCCCCCGCAGGGAGGTGTCAGATACGCAGTATTTT
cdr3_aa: CASSPRREVSDTQYF

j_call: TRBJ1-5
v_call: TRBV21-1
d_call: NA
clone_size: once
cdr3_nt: TGTGCCAGCAGCAAATGTAGTAATTCGACCCGAAGGAGGCCCCAGCATTTT
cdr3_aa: CASSKCSNSTRRRPQHF

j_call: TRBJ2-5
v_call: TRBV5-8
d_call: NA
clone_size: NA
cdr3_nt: TGTGCCAGCAACTACCAAGAGACCCAGTACTTC
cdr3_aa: CASNYQETQYF

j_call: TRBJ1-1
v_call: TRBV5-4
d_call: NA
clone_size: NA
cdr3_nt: TGTGCCAGCAGCTCCCCGGGCCCAGCGGGGATTTTCTTT
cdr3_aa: CASSSPGPAGIFF

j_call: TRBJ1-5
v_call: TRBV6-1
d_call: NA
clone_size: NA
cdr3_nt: TGTGCCAGCAGTGAAGGGTGGGAAGGCAATCAGCCCCAGCATTTT
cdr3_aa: CASSEGWEGNQPQHF

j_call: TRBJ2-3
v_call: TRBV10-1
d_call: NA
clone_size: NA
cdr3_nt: TGCGCCAGCAGTGAGTCGATCCCAGGGCTTTGGACAGATACGCAGTATTTT
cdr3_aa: CASSESIPGLWTDTQYF

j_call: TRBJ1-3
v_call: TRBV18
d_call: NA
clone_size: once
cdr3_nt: TGTGCCAGCTCACCAGAAGCCGGGGACTCTGGAAACACCATATATTTT
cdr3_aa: CASSPEAGDSGNTIYF

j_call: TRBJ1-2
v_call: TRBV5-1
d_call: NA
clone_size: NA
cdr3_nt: TGCGCCAGCAGCTTGGTCCAGGTTGGGGTCGCTAACTATGTCTACACCTTC
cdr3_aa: CASSLVQVGVANYVYTF

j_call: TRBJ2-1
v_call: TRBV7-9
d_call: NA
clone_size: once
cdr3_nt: TGTGCCAGCAGCCCAGGTCGGCAGCACTCCTACAATGAGCAGTTCTTC
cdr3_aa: CASSPGRQHSYNEQFF

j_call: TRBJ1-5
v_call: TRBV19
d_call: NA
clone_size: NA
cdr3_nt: TGTGCCAGTAGTATAGGATCGGTGGGGCTGGTGCAGCCCCAGCATTTT
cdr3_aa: CASSIGSVGLVQPQHF

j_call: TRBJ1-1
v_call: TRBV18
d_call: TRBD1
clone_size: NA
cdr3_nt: TGTGCCAGCTCACCGCAGCACCAGGGGGCCACTGAAGCTTTCTTT
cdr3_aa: CASSPQHQGATEAFF

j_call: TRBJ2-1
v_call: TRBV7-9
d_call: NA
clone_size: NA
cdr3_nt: TGTGCCAGCAGCTTAAATTCAGCTGACAATGAGCAGTTCTTC
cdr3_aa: CASSLNSADNEQFF

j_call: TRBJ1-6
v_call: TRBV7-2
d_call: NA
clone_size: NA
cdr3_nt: TGTGCCAGCAGCCACCCGGACCGGGGTCGGGCCCTCCACTTT
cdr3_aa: CASSHPDRGRALHF

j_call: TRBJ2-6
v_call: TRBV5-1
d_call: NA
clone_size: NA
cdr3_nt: TGCGCCAGCAGCTTGGATGCGGGGGCCAACGTCCTGACTTTC
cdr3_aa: CASSLDAGANVLTF

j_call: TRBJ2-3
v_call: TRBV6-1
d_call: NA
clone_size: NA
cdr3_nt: TGTGCCACTGCCTTACCCGGGGGCACAGATACGCAGTATTTT
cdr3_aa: CATALPGGTDTQYF

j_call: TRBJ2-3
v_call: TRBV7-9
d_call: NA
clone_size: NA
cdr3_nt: TGTGCCAGCAGCTTAGCTGGGTACGCAGATACGCAGTATTTT
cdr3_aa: CASSLAGYADTQYF

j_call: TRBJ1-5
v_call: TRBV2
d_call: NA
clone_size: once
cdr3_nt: TGTGCCAGCAGTGGATTGTCGCCCCAGCATTTT
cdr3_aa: CASSGLSPQHF

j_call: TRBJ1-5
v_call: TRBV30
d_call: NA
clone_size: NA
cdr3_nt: TGTGCCTGGAGTTCAATTAATACAGGGCCCGTCCAGCCCCAGCATTTT
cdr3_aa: CAWSSINTGPVQPQHF

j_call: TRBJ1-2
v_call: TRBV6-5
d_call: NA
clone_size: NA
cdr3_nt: TGTGCCAGCAGTGACTTTGGGGGTCGCAACTATGGCTACACCTTC
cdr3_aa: CASSDFGGRNYGYTF

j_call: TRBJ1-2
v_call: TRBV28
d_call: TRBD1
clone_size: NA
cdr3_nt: TGTGCCAGCAGTTTAAAGTTGGAGATCGGACAGGGAATTGACTATGGCTACACCTTC
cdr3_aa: CASSLKLEIGQGIDYGYTF

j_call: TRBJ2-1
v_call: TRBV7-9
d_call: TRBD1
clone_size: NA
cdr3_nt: TGTGCCAGCAGCTTATTGTGGGACAGGGGAGGGAATGAGCAGTTCTTC
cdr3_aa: CASSLLWDRGGNEQFF

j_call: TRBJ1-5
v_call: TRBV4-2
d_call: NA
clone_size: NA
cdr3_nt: TGTGCCAGCAGCCAAGATGGTGATTCTCGTCAGCCCCAGCATTTT
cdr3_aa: CASSQDGDSRQPQHF

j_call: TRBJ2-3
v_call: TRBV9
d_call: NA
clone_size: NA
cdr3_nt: TGTGCCAGCAGCCAAGAGTGGAAAGGTACGCAGTATTTT
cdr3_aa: CASSQEWKGTQYF

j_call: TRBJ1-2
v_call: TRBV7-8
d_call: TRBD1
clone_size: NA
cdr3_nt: TGTGCCAGCAGCGCCCAACCGGACAGGCCTTTAGCTAACTATGGCTACACCTTC
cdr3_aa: CASSAQPDRPLANYGYTF

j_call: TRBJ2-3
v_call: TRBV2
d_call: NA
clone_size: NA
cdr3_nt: TGTGCCAGCAGTGTAAGGGGGGCTAGCACAGATACGCAGTATTTT
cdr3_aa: CASSVRGASTDTQYF

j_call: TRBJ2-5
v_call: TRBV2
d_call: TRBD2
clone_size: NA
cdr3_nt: TGTGCCAGCAGCGGCCTTCGAGCGGGGGGCGGTGAGACCCAGTACTTC
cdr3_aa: CASSGLRAGGGETQYF

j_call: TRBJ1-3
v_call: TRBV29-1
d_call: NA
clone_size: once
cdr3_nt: TGCAGCGTTGGTTCGGCGGCTGGAAACACCATATATTTT
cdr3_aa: CSVGSAAGNTIYF

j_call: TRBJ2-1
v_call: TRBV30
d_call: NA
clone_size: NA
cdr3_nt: TGTGCCTGGAGTGACACTCCTCGTTACAATGAGCAGTTCTTC
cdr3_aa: CAWSDTPRYNEQFF

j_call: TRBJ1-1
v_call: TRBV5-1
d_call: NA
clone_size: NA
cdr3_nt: TGCGCCAGCAGCTTTTCGAGCAGGAGGGCGAACACTGAAGCTTTCTTT
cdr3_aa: CASSFSSRRANTEAFF

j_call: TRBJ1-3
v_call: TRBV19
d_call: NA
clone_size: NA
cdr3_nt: TGTGCCAGTAGCCTGCATGGAAACACCATATATTTT
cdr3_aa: CASSLHGNTIYF

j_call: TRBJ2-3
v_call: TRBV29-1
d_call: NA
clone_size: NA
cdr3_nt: TGCAGCTCCGCAGCGGCTAGCACAGATACGCAGTATTTT
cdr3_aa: CSSAAASTDTQYF

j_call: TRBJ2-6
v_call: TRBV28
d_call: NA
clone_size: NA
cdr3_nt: TGTGCCAGCAGGACCAGGGGTGGGGCCAACGTCCTGACTTTC
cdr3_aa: CASRTRGGANVLTF

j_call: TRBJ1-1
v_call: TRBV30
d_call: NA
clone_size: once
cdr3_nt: TGTGCCTGGAGTGCCTTAGCGCTGGACACTGAAGCTTTCTTT
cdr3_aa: CAWSALALDTEAFF

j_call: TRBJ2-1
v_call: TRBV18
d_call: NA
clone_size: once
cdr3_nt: TGTGCCAGCTCACCAGGGAGAAACAATGAGCAGTTCTTC
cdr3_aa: CASSPGRNNEQFF

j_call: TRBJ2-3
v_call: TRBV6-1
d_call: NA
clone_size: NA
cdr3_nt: TGTGCCAGCAGTGCATTAGTAGGTACGCAGTATTTT
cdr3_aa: CASSALVGTQYF

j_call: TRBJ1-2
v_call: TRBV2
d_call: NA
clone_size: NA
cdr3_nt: TGTGCCAGCATGACGGGGCCGGGCCTCTATGGCTACACCTTC
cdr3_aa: CASMTGPGLYGYTF

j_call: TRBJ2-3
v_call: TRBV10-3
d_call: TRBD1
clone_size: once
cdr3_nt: TGTGCCATCAGCCCGGACAGGGGGAAGCCAGATACGCAGTATTTT
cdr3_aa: CAISPDRGKPDTQYF

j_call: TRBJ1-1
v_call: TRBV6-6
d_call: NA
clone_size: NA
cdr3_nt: TGTGCCAGCAGTTACTCCGGAAGGGGCGCGAACACTGAAGCTTTCTTT
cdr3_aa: CASSYSGRGANTEAFF

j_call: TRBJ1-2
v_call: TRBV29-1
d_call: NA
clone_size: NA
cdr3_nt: TGCAGCGTTTCGACAGAGAACTATGGCTACACCTTC
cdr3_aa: CSVSTENYGYTF